These T cell receptor beta chains were read from a single sample in a study of breast tumors, draining lymph nodes, adjacent tissues. TCRdb called the multiplex PCR reads again in MiXCR, with one record for every CDR3 protein. This table holds 60,000 to 70,000 distinct CDR3 sequences, approximately 57% found once. Material: breast tumor tissue. The receptors derive from a female donor with breast cancer. Some clones in this sample may be carry-over from other donors' samples. Both conserved end residues are part of each CDR3. The D gene is left open where the match is weak. Only part of the rows carry a size: once, few, many, or a class if the clone is expanded.

j_gene: TRBJ2-3
abundance: .
v_gene: TRBV5-1
d_gene: .
CDR3aa: CASRFLGTGSDTQYF
CDR3nt: TGCGCCAGCAGATTCCTCGGGACGGGTTCAGATACGCAGTATTTT

j_gene: TRBJ2-4
abundance: few
v_gene: TRBV9
d_gene: .
CDR3aa: CASSPEYSKNIQSF
CDR3nt: TGTGCCAGCAGCCCCGAGTATAGCAAAAACATTCAGTCCTTC

j_gene: TRBJ2-2
abundance: .
v_gene: TRBV12-3/TRBV12-4
d_gene: .
CDR3aa: CASQEVADTGELFF
CDR3nt: TGTGCCAGCCAAGAGGTGGCCGACACCGGGGAGCTGTTTTTT

j_gene: TRBJ1-2
abundance: medium-sized
v_gene: TRBV28
d_gene: .
CDR3aa: CASSLSGAPVGYTF
CDR3nt: TGTGCCAGCAGTTTATCCGGGGCTCCGGTTGGCTACACCTTC

j_gene: TRBJ2-4
abundance: .
v_gene: TRBV20-1
d_gene: TRBD2
CDR3aa: CSARDLGITATSGRAKNIQYF
CDR3nt: TGCAGTGCTAGAGATTTAGGAATAACCGCGACTAGCGGGAGGGCGAAGAACATTCAGTACTTC

j_gene: TRBJ2-3
abundance: once
v_gene: TRBV5-1
d_gene: TRBD2
CDR3aa: CASSATGNTGGGTDTQYF
CDR3nt: TGCGCCAGCAGCGCGACGGGGAACACCGGGGGGGGCACAGATACGCAGTATTTT

j_gene: TRBJ2-7
abundance: .
v_gene: TRBV7-9
d_gene: .
CDR3aa: CASSPQGAGGPYEQYF
CDR3nt: TGTGCCAGCAGCCCCCAGGGGGCGGGAGGGCCCTACGAGCAGTACTTC

j_gene: TRBJ2-5
abundance: .
v_gene: TRBV7-3
d_gene: .
CDR3aa: CASSLGGTGETQYF
CDR3nt: TGTGCCAGCAGCTTAGGGGGAACGGGGGAGACCCAGTACTTC

j_gene: TRBJ2-2
abundance: .
v_gene: TRBV20-1
d_gene: TRBD1
CDR3aa: CSATRQGAGELFF
CDR3nt: TGCAGTGCTACTCGACAGGGAGCCGGGGAGCTGTTCTTT

j_gene: TRBJ2-1
abundance: once
v_gene: TRBV5-1
d_gene: .
CDR3aa: CASSEPGADEQFF
CDR3nt: TGCGCCAGCAGCGAACCTGGGGCTGACGAGCAGTTCTTC

j_gene: TRBJ2-7
abundance: .
v_gene: TRBV12-3/TRBV12-4
d_gene: .
CDR3aa: CASSVQVVQYF
CDR3nt: TGTGCCAGCAGTGTCCAGGTTGTGCAGTACTTC

j_gene: TRBJ1-2
abundance: few
v_gene: TRBV11-2
d_gene: .
CDR3aa: CASSLSTPPYGYTF
CDR3nt: TGTGCCAGCAGCTTGTCGACACCGCCCTATGGCTACACCTTC

j_gene: TRBJ2-1
abundance: .
v_gene: TRBV10-3
d_gene: TRBD1
CDR3aa: CAISRTGRDDEQFF
CDR3nt: TGTGCCATCAGCCGGACAGGGCGTGACGATGAGCAGTTCTTC

j_gene: TRBJ2-1
abundance: .
v_gene: TRBV29-1
d_gene: .
CDR3aa: CSVVYYLGEQNEQFF
CDR3nt: TGCAGCGTTGTTTACTACTTAGGGGAGCAAAATGAGCAGTTCTTC

j_gene: TRBJ2-3
abundance: many
v_gene: TRBV28
d_gene: TRBD2
CDR3aa: CASSDPGLAGVDTQYF
CDR3nt: TGTGCCAGCAGTGATCCGGGACTAGCGGGAGTCGATACGCAGTATTTT

j_gene: TRBJ2-5
abundance: .
v_gene: TRBV7-9
d_gene: TRBD1
CDR3aa: CASSRITGGLRGTQYF
CDR3nt: TGTGCCAGCAGTCGCATAACAGGGGGTCTACGGGGGACCCAGTACTTC

j_gene: TRBJ1-4
abundance: many
v_gene: TRBV7-3
d_gene: .
CDR3aa: CASSFEWGGEKLFF
CDR3nt: TGTGCCAGCAGCTTTGAGTGGGGCGGTGAAAAACTGTTTTTT

j_gene: TRBJ2-1
abundance: many
v_gene: TRBV5-1
d_gene: .
CDR3aa: CASSPQRGAGNNEQFF
CDR3nt: TGCGCCAGCAGCCCCCAACGAGGGGCGGGAAACAATGAGCAGTTCTTC

j_gene: TRBJ2-1
abundance: many
v_gene: TRBV4-3
d_gene: .
CDR3aa: CASSLYTGASYNEQFF
CDR3nt: TGCGCCAGCAGCCTTTACACGGGAGCCTCCTACAATGAGCAGTTCTTC

j_gene: TRBJ1-5
abundance: .
v_gene: TRBV12-3/TRBV12-4
d_gene: .
CDR3aa: CASTGGSYSNQPQHF
CDR3nt: TGTGCCAGCACCGGAGGGAGTTATAGCAATCAGCCCCAGCATTTT

j_gene: TRBJ2-1
abundance: .
v_gene: TRBV6-4
d_gene: .
CDR3aa: CASRREGGAYNEQFF
CDR3nt: TGTGCCAGCAGGAGGGAAGGGGGAGCCTACAATGAGCAGTTCTTC

j_gene: TRBJ2-3
abundance: .
v_gene: TRBV24-1
d_gene: .
CDR3aa: CATSEGATDTQYF
CDR3nt: TGTGCCACCAGTGAGGGAGCCACAGATACGCAGTATTTT

j_gene: TRBJ1-1
abundance: .
v_gene: TRBV9
d_gene: .
CDR3aa: CASSVGGVRFLEPAFF
CDR3nt: TGTGCCAGCAGCGTAGGTGGGGTCCGGTTCTTGGAACCGGCTTTCTTT

j_gene: TRBJ2-2
abundance: .
v_gene: TRBV2
d_gene: .
CDR3aa: CASSGGGTGELFF
CDR3nt: TGTGCCAGCAGTGGTGGGGGCACCGGGGAGCTGTTTTTT

j_gene: TRBJ1-2
abundance: many
v_gene: TRBV6-1
d_gene: TRBD1
CDR3aa: CASSMGQSDGYTF
CDR3nt: TGTGCCAGCAGCATGGGACAGTCAGATGGCTACACCTTC

j_gene: TRBJ2-3
abundance: many
v_gene: TRBV7-2
d_gene: TRBD2
CDR3aa: CASSEGLGRTDTQYF
CDR3nt: TGTGCCAGCAGCGAGGGACTAGGGCGCACAGATACGCAGTATTTT

j_gene: TRBJ1-2
abundance: .
v_gene: TRBV24-1
d_gene: .
CDR3aa: CATSPGHIYGYTF
CDR3nt: TGTGCCACCAGCCCAGGACATATCTATGGCTACACCTTC

j_gene: TRBJ1-6
abundance: medium-sized
v_gene: TRBV14
d_gene: TRBD1
CDR3aa: CASSQLGQGNSPLHF
CDR3nt: TGTGCCAGCAGCCAACTGGGACAGGGAAATTCACCCCTCCACTTT

j_gene: TRBJ2-1
abundance: .
v_gene: TRBV24-1
d_gene: .
CDR3aa: CATSDLGDEQFF
CDR3nt: TGTGCCACCAGTGATTTGGGCGACGAGCAGTTCTTC

j_gene: TRBJ2-7
abundance: .
v_gene: TRBV18
d_gene: .
CDR3aa: CASSPKLNSHEQYF
CDR3nt: TGTGCCAGCTCACCAAAATTGAACAGCCACGAGCAGTACTTC

j_gene: TRBJ1-3
abundance: .
v_gene: TRBV29-1
d_gene: TRBD1
CDR3aa: CSVGDRGGNTIYF
CDR3nt: TGCAGCGTGGGAGACAGGGGTGGAAACACCATATATTTT

j_gene: TRBJ2-7
abundance: .
v_gene: TRBV20-1
d_gene: TRBD1
CDR3aa: CSALGTGGDRGAGYEQYF
CDR3nt: TGCAGTGCTCTCGGGACAGGGGGGGACAGGGGCGCCGGTTACGAGCAGTACTTC

j_gene: TRBJ2-3
abundance: .
v_gene: TRBV9
d_gene: .
CDR3aa: CASSVGRSNTDTQYF
CDR3nt: TGTGCCAGCAGCGTAGGGAGGTCCAACACAGATACGCAGTATTTT

j_gene: TRBJ1-5
abundance: .
v_gene: TRBV28
d_gene: TRBD1
CDR3aa: CASSLGDRGWPQHF
CDR3nt: TGTGCCAGCAGTTTAGGCGACAGGGGATGGCCCCAGCATTTT

j_gene: TRBJ2-6
abundance: .
v_gene: TRBV5-8
d_gene: .
CDR3aa: CASSLGGYSGANVLTF
CDR3nt: TGTGCCAGCAGCTTGGGTGGCTACTCTGGGGCCAACGTCCTGACTTTC

j_gene: TRBJ1-5
abundance: .
v_gene: TRBV19
d_gene: .
CDR3aa: CASSEPYSNQPQHF
CDR3nt: TGTGCCAGTTCGGAGCCATATAGCAATCAGCCCCAGCATTTT

j_gene: TRBJ2-7
abundance: many
v_gene: TRBV5-5
d_gene: TRBD1
CDR3aa: CASSPGTGAYEQYF
CDR3nt: TGTGCCAGCAGCCCCGGGACAGGGGCCTACGAGCAGTACTTC

j_gene: TRBJ2-1
abundance: few
v_gene: TRBV12-3/TRBV12-4
d_gene: .
CDR3aa: CASSFQGQAYNEQFF
CDR3nt: TGTGCCAGCAGTTTCCAGGGACAAGCCTACAATGAGCAGTTCTTC

j_gene: TRBJ2-1
abundance: .
v_gene: TRBV29-1
d_gene: TRBD2
CDR3aa: CSVQSGGSNEQFF
CDR3nt: TGCAGCGTTCAAAGCGGGGGTAGTAATGAGCAGTTCTTC

j_gene: TRBJ2-1
abundance: .
v_gene: TRBV7-3
d_gene: TRBD1
CDR3aa: CASSFDRGADNEQFF
CDR3nt: TGTGCCAGCAGCTTTGACAGGGGGGCGGACAATGAGCAGTTCTTC

j_gene: TRBJ1-6
abundance: .
v_gene: TRBV6-5
d_gene: .
CDR3aa: CASSKGRSYNSPLHF
CDR3nt: TGTGCCAGCAGTAAAGGACGCTCCTATAATTCACCCCTCCACTTT

j_gene: TRBJ2-2
abundance: many
v_gene: TRBV6-2/TRBV6-3
d_gene: .
CDR3aa: CASSYSQAGELFF
CDR3nt: TGTGCCAGCAGTTACTCGCAGGCGGGGGAGCTGTTTTTT

j_gene: TRBJ1-3
abundance: .
v_gene: TRBV2
d_gene: .
CDR3aa: CASRQDPGNTIYF
CDR3nt: TGTGCTTCAAGGCAGGACCCTGGAAACACCATATATTTT

j_gene: TRBJ2-5
abundance: .
v_gene: TRBV10-3
d_gene: TRBD2
CDR3aa: CAISTSGGQETQYF
CDR3nt: TGTGCCATCAGTACTAGCGGGGGACAAGAGACCCAGTACTTC